The clone carrying this T cell receptor beta chain was counted between two and nine times. Its antigen is not identified. Isolated RNA was reverse transcribed in full, so expressed TCRB transcripts were sequenced. Here immunoSEQ multiplex PCR was the method, and the copy in TCRdb shows in-frame clones only, minus some. The repertoire has some 410,000 clones, 11% to 15% of them found once; the top ten carry roughly 0.033%. The record originates from a study of beta chain features in type 1 diabetes. For the study at large: Comparable age, gender and cell yields were observed in patients relative to healthy donors. The study examined around 99,000,000 sorted cells across all samples.

Study results and caveats: Comparison showed that naive, central memory and Treg TCRB repertoires appeared more similar among patients than among healthy donors.

One heparinised blood draw averaging approximately 0.11 L was given by each donor. CDR3 size: 14 residues. Germline CDR1 and CDR2: SGHTA and FQGNSA. V was trimmed by 3 bases and J by 7 bases, leaving 10 bases between them. The chain has TRBV7-2 and TRBJ1-6; D not certain. The sequence derives from a man aged 25-40 years in good health. What was sequenced was naive CD4+ T cells from blood. For the CDR3, the DNA is TGTGCCAGCAGCTTTGGAAACTCCAATTCACCCCTCCACTTT. It specifies CASSFGNSNSPLHF.